The 23 T cell receptor beta chains below were found in one sample sequenced in a study of shared clonotypes between healthy human individuals. Sequencing was performed with immunoSEQ multiplex PCR; in TCRdb, only in-frame clones are kept and a portion is missing. This sample has about 2.2 million clones; around 93% occur once, and the top ten carry 1.5% to 2%. Naive CD8 cells lacked CD45RO and underwent positive selection for CCR7, leaving out terminally differentiated effector memory CD45RA+ cells. The sequencing input was naive CD8+ T cells from PBMCs. The receptor set was obtained from a man younger than 35 in good health. Some clones in this sample may be carry-over from other donors' samples.

The chain uses TRBV19 and TRBJ2-7; tentatively, D is TRBD2 (5 bases). Trimming pared 6 bases from V and 3 bases from J, leaving 12 bases between. The CDR3 has 13 amino acids. CDR1 LNHDA and CDR2 SQIVND come from the germline V gene (reference sequence). CDR3 bases: TGTGCCAGTAGAGGACTCGCGAACTACGAGCAGTACTTC. This translates into CASRGLANYEQYF.

In the case of this clone: This sample includes further DNA sequences coding for the same CDR3. The chain recombines TRBV28 with TRBJ2-7, with 7 positions matching TRBD2. V gave up 3 bases and J gave up 1 base; unmatched junction bases: 0. The CDR3 runs 13 residues. Germline V gives CDR1 MDHEN, CDR2 SYDVKM. CDR3 protein: CASSLGGSYEQYF. The CDR3 nucleotides read TGTGCCAGCAGTTTGGGGGGGTCCTACGAGCAGTACTTC.

The CDR3 DNA reads TGTGCCAGCAGTCTAAACGACAGGTTCTATGGCTACACCTTC. Its translation: CASSLNDRFYGYTF. The chain carries TRBV27 and TRBJ1-2; tentative D call: TRBD1 (6 bases). Germline CDR1 is MNHEY and CDR2 is SMNVEV (reference sequence). Between the trimmed V and J ends, which lost 5 bases and 4 bases, there was a span of 14 bases. The CDR3 totals 14 residues.

A word on this clone: One end of the junction is discordant with germline, which a read error may explain. The chain employs TRBV14 and TRBJ2-1; D gene ambiguous. Germline-derived CDR1 and CDR2 are SGHDN and FVKESK. This CDR3 has 15 amino acids. As DNA, the CDR3 is TGTGCCAGCACCCAAGGCATCCGGCAGAACAATGAGCAGTTCTTC. It translates to CASTQGIRQNNEQFF.

This chain links TRBV27 with TRBJ2-1, with 11 bases fitting TRBD2. Per the germline V gene, CDR1 is MNHEY and CDR2 is SMNVEV (reference sequence). The V and J ends lost 6 bases and 5 bases, in that order; junction bases with no gene match: 6. The CDR3 spans 15 residues. CDR3: CASRTGLAANNEQFF. CDR3 DNA: TGTGCCAGCAGAACGGGACTAGCGGCAAACAATGAGCAGTTCTTC.

This chain joins TRBV7-2 and TRBJ2-7, with 8 positions matching TRBD1. There are 14 residues in the CDR3. The V gene's germline CDR1 is SGHTA and CDR2 FQGNSA. Trimming cost V 4 bases and J 3 bases; bases outside gene matches: 5. The CDR3 reads CASSYTGGSYEQYF. DNA of the CDR3: TGTGCCAGCAGCTACACAGGGGGGAGCTACGAGCAGTACTTC.

The V and J genes are TRBV7-2 and TRBJ2-1; 8 bases match TRBD2. The CDR3 extends over 15 amino acids. J gave up 8 bases and V 4 bases, and 10 bases lay outside the gene matches. CDR1 and CDR2 from the germline V gene are SGHTA and FQGNSA. In nucleotides, the CDR3 is TGTGCCAGCAGCTCCCGAGCGGGAGTTCACTATGAGCAGTTCTTC. Its translation: CASSSRAGVHYEQFF.

CDR3 bases: TGTGCCAGCAGTTTACTTCCTTTCGGGAGCATGAACACTGAAGCTTTCTTT. As protein: CASSLLPFGSMNTEAFF. The chain couples TRBV27 to TRBJ1-1; D remains ambiguous. V was shortened by 2 bases and J by 0 bases, with 16 bases between the two germline ends. This CDR3 is 17 amino acids long. In germline, CDR1 is MNHEY, CDR2 SMNVEV (reference sequence).

A note on this clone: The sample holds other DNA sequences that translate to the same CDR3. This sequence joins TRBV27 and TRBJ1-1; D not certain. CDR3 length equals 13 residues. Germline CDR1 MNHEY, CDR2 SMNVEV (reference sequence). V was clipped by 1 base and J by 1 base, with 4 bases between them. CDR3 DNA: TGTGCCAGCAGTTTATTAACGAACACTGAAGCTTTCTTT. Translated, it gives CASSLLTNTEAFF.

This clone has more than one count but fewer than ten. CDR3 nucleotide sequence: TGTGCCAGCAGTTTATATCGGGGCGACCTGGGTGAAGCTTTCTTT. This gives the protein CASSLYRGDLGEAFF. This sequence joins TRBV28 and TRBJ1-1; weak D call: TRBD1 (5 bases). This CDR3 has 15 amino acids. Germline V gene sequence: CDR1 MDHEN, CDR2 SYDVKM. V dropped 1 base and J dropped 7 bases, with 16 bases sitting between them.

The V gene is TRBV27, the J gene TRBJ2-1; D gene unclear. Germline V CDR1 and CDR2: MNHEY, SMNVEV (reference sequence). V shed 2 bases and J shed 7 bases, with 6 bases lying between them. This CDR3 is built from 12 residues. CDR3 sequence (DNA): TGTGCCAGCAGTTTAGGGCAGAATGAGCAGTTCTTC. This sequence encodes CASSLGQNEQFF.

The rearrangement joins TRBV5-1 to TRBJ2-3; 12 bases match TRBD2. The CDR3 has 16 amino acids. After removal of 0 bases from V and 5 bases from J, the junction contained 4 bases not matched to a gene. The germline gives CDR1 SGHRS, CDR2 YFSETQ. In nucleotides, the CDR3 is TGCGCCAGCAGCTTGGCGGCTAGCGGGAGGGTAGATACGCAGTATTTT. Translated: CASSLAASGRVDTQYF.

V is TRBV18 and J is TRBJ1-2, with D hard to call. The CDR3 consists of 17 residues. V gave up 3 bases and J gave up 8 bases, with 25 bases separating them. Germline CDR1 and CDR2: KGHSH and LQKENI. The DNA for the CDR3 is TGTGCCAGCTCACCGCGAGGGAGGTCAGACCTACTTCCAGGCTACACCTTC. Its protein is CASSPRGRSDLLPGYTF.

The J gene is TRBJ2-7, the V gene TRBV28; maybe TRBD2 (6 bases). Trimming removed 1 base at V and 8 bases at J, with 12 bases between. In germline, CDR1 is MDHEN, CDR2 SYDVKM. The CDR3 consists of 13 residues. CDR3 protein: CASSLSGGNKQYF. CDR3 DNA sequence: TGTGCCAGCAGTTTATCGGGCGGGAATAAGCAGTACTTC.

Comment on this clone: The sample contains more than one DNA sequence encoding this CDR3. The chain links TRBV7-2 to TRBJ2-7; no firm D call. The V gene's germline CDR1 is SGHTA and CDR2 FQGNSA. V was trimmed by 1 base and J by 4 bases, leaving 5 bases between them. This CDR3 spans 12 amino acids. This chain's CDR3 is CASSLGSYEQYF. DNA of the CDR3: TGTGCCAGCAGCTTAGGAAGTTACGAGCAGTACTTC.

This clone was seen only once. The chain links TRBV19 to TRBJ1-1; D unresolved. Trimming removed 1 base from V and 4 bases from J, with 19 bases in between. Germline loops: CDR1 LNHDA, CDR2 SQIVND (reference sequence). The CDR3 sequence is 17 residues long. CDR3 DNA: TGTGCCAGTAGTATAGCAAAATTGGGCAATCGGGGCACTGAAGCTTTCTTT. It yields the protein CASSIAKLGNRGTEAFF.

J is TRBJ1-3 and V is TRBV6-5; a possible D gene is TRBD1 (6 bases). The germline V gene has CDR1 MNHEY and CDR2 SVGAGI. This CDR3 comprises 14 residues. Trimming took 4 bases from V and 7 from J, leaving 14 bases between them. The CDR3 protein is CASSSFQGRNTIYF. CDR3 nucleotide sequence: TGTGCCAGCAGTTCCTTTCAGGGGCGGAACACCATATATTTT.

CDR3: CASSQETSGSGYEQYF. CDR3 coding DNA: TGCGCCAGCAGCCAAGAGACTAGCGGGAGTGGCTACGAGCAGTACTTC. This chain connects TRBV4-3 to TRBJ2-7; the match to TRBD2 covers 12 bases. The V gene's germline CDR1 is LGHNA and CDR2 YSLEER. Trimming at V came to 0 bases and at J to 3 bases, leaving 3 bases not matched to a gene. The CDR3 covers 16 residues.

The rearrangement uses TRBV6-5 and TRBJ1-1; TRBD1 is a possible D gene (6 bases). V lost 7 bases, J lost 5 bases, and 17 bases lay in between. The length of the CDR3 is 14 residues. Germline CDR1 is MNHEY and CDR2 is SVGAGI. The DNA for the CDR3 is TGTGCCAGCAAGGACAGAACAATGATAACTGAAGCTTTCTTT. This encodes CASKDRTMITEAFF.

The genes are TRBV6-1 and TRBJ2-1, with D unclear. Germline V gene sequence: CDR1 MNHNS, CDR2 SASEGT. The V and J ends lost 6 bases and 0 bases respectively, with 12 bases between them. The CDR3 sequence is 15 residues long. CDR3: CASRGAASSYNEQFF. Here the CDR3 DNA reads TGTGCCAGCAGGGGCGCGGCTAGCTCCTACAATGAGCAGTTCTTC.

J is TRBJ2-7 and V is TRBV23-1; D unresolved. TRBV23-1 has ORF status, its function being uncertain. This CDR3 comprises 14 residues. Trimming removed 5 bases at V and 6 bases at J, with 17 bases between. Written as DNA, the CDR3 is TGCGCCAGCAGTAGGGTGGTAGTCGGCTGCGAGCAGTACTTC. It is translated as CASSRVVVGCEQYF.

In regard to this clone: Other DNA variants within this sample encode the same CDR3. The chain employs TRBV5-4 and TRBJ2-7; 13 positions agree with TRBD2. With V trimmed by 2 bases and J by 4 bases, 3 bases remained unmatched. CDR1 and CDR2 from the germline V gene are SGHNT and YYREEE (reference sequence). The CDR3 is 15 amino acids. CDR3 bases: TGTGCCAGCAGCTTAAGGACTAGCGGGAGTTACGAGCAGTACTTC. Residues: CASSLRTSGSYEQYF.

The chain recombines TRBV5-6 with TRBJ2-5, with a tentative D call TRBD1 (5 bases). Germline V lookup: CDR1 SGHDT, CDR2 YYEEEE. The CDR3 is 15 amino acids. V lost 7 bases and J lost 5, with 21 bases in between. This CDR3 is CASESATGPGETQYF. The CDR3 nucleotides read TGTGCCAGCGAATCCGCTACCGGGCCAGGGGAGACCCAGTACTTC.